This T cell receptor beta chain was obtained from a study of T cells in Graves' hyperthyroidism and ophthalmopathy. Those patients with uncontrolled infection, other autoimmune disease, pregnancy or lactation were excluded. Amplification of TCR beta CDR3 regions was performed using RNA transcripts as template. The TCR CDR3 first-round RT-PCR relied on the HTBI primer set. TCRdb reprocessed the multiplex PCR reads with MiXCR, giving one entry per CDR3 protein. The table has more than 550,000 distinct CDR3 sequences, 45% seen once. This clonotype has a handful of counts. This sequence originates from an adult man with Graves' disease, either hyperthyroidism or ophthalmopathy (not recorded which). The sequencing sample was made of peripheral blood or thyroid tissue (not recorded which).

CDR3 residues: CASSEEGLAGGVETQYF. CDR3 sequence (DNA): TGTGCCAGCAGCGAGGAGGGACTAGCGGGGGGTGTTGAGACCCAGTACTTC. The J gene is TRBJ2-5, the V gene TRBV5-4, with 15 nucleotides matching TRBD2. V shed 4 bases and J 5 bases; nucleotides not matched to a gene: 9. In germline, CDR1 is SGHNT, CDR2 YYREEE (reference sequence). The CDR3 is 17 residues long.